Listed below are T cell receptor beta chains from one sample, sequenced in a study of shared clonotypes between healthy human individuals. Clones were read by immunoSEQ multiplex PCR, and TCRdb kept only the in-frame ones, dropping some. The sample has over a million clones, more than 75% seen once. The sequencing sample was made of memory CD4+ T cells from PBMCs. These receptors all come from a man in his late teens or twenties in good health. Some clones in this sample may be carry-over from other donors' samples. The CDR3 runs from the conserved cysteine through the conserved F or W. A D gene is named only where the DNA matches it firmly. Rows may omit the clone size; those that give it use once, few, many or a size class.

d_gene,v_gene,j_gene,abundance,CDR3aa,CDR3nt
-,TRBV5-4,TRBJ2-1,-,CASSLEKRAGEQFF,TGTGCCAGCAGCTTGGAAAAGCGGGCGGGTGAGCAGTTCTTC
-,TRBV28,TRBJ2-7,-,CASTSQDGRSYEQYF,TGTGCCAGCACATCCCAAGACGGTCGGTCCTACGAGCAGTACTTC
-,TRBV7-2,TRBJ1-5,once,CASSVSSDQPQHF,TGTGCCAGCAGCGTTTCTAGCGATCAGCCCCAGCATTTT
-,TRBV5-4,TRBJ2-3,-,CASSYSSLGDTQYF,TGTGCCAGCAGTTATTCCTCCCTAGGAGATACGCAGTATTTT
-,TRBV2,TRBJ1-2,-,CASTETVTRVGYTF,TGTGCCAGCACCGAAACGGTGACAAGGGTAGGCTACACCTTC
-,TRBV6-1,TRBJ2-3,few,CASSEGGAVADTQYF,TGTGCCAGCAGTGAAGGGGGAGCTGTTGCAGATACGCAGTATTTT
-,TRBV9,TRBJ1-3,-,CASSPSVGNTIYF,TGTGCCAGCAGTCCCTCGGTGGGAAACACCATATATTTT
-,TRBV5-1,TRBJ2-3,once,CASSPSDGRDTQYF,TGCGCCAGCAGCCCGTCGGACGGACGAGATACGCAGTATTTT
TRBD1,TRBV11-3,TRBJ2-7,-,CASSLVTGGEQYF,TGTGCCAGCAGCTTAGTTACAGGGGGCGAGCAGTACTTC
-,TRBV14,TRBJ2-7,-,CASSQGTVYEQYF,TGTGCCAGCAGCCAAGGGACAGTGTACGAGCAGTACTTC
-,TRBV25-1,TRBJ2-1,-,CASAGDGFVNEQFF,TGTGCCTCAGCGGGCGACGGTTTTGTCAATGAGCAGTTCTTC
TRBD2,TRBV14,TRBJ2-2,-,CASSQGSGGTGELFF,TGTGCCAGCAGCCAAGGGAGCGGGGGGACCGGGGAGCTGTTTTTT
-,TRBV5-4,TRBJ1-2,-,CASSPDSLYGYTF,TGTGCCAGCAGCCCGGACAGCCTCTATGGCTACACCTTC
-,TRBV29-1,TRBJ2-3,-,CSGKQGTFFGDTQYF,TGCAGCGGCAAACAGGGTACCTTTTTTGGAGATACGCAGTATTTT
TRBD1,TRBV2,TRBJ1-2,-,CASKTGTGGVYGYTF,TGTGCCAGTAAAACCGGGACAGGGGGCGTCTATGGCTACACCTTC
TRBD2,TRBV28,TRBJ2-3,-,CASRTSGRMDTQYF,TGTGCCAGCAGAACTAGCGGGAGGATGGATACGCAGTATTTT
-,TRBV2,TRBJ1-3,-,CASRAVIMSGNTIYF,TGTGCCTCCCGGGCGGTTATTATGTCTGGAAACACCATATATTTT
TRBD1,TRBV5-1,TRBJ1-5,once,CASSPGTENQPQHF,TGCGCCAGCAGCCCAGGGACAGAGAATCAGCCCCAGCATTTT
-,TRBV10-3,TRBJ2-2,many,CAISESGRPLLIMGTGELFF,TGTGCCATCAGTGAGTCGGGGCGGCCTTTACTTATAATGGGCACCGGGGAGCTGTTTTTT
TRBD2,TRBV10-3,TRBJ2-1,once,CAIRKTSGISYNEQFF,TGTGCCATCAGGAAGACTAGCGGGATAAGCTACAATGAGCAGTTCTTC
-,TRBV19,TRBJ2-2,-,CASGGPLNTGELFF,TGTGCCAGCGGGGGGCCTTTGAACACCGGGGAGCTGTTTTTT
-,TRBV5-1,TRBJ2-7,-,CASSARVGISSYEQYF,TGCGCCAGCAGCGCCCGGGTAGGGATAAGCTCCTACGAGCAGTACTTC
-,TRBV11-3,TRBJ2-1,few,CASSLGSDNEQFF,TGTGCCAGCAGCTTAGGGTCGGACAATGAGCAGTTCTTC
-,TRBV9,TRBJ2-7,-,CASSPFESPGEQYF,TGTGCCAGCAGCCCGTTTGAAAGCCCAGGCGAGCAGTACTTC
-,TRBV28,TRBJ2-4,-,CASSPTKLGTGNIQYF,TGTGCCAGCAGTCCGACGAAACTCGGGACGGGAAACATTCAGTACTTC
-,TRBV7-2,TRBJ1-2,-,CASSPQGNYGYTF,TGTGCCAGCAGCCCCCAGGGTAACTATGGCTACACCTTC
TRBD2,TRBV27,TRBJ2-7,-,CASRRTSGVPRGEQYF,TGTGCCAGCAGGAGGACTAGCGGGGTCCCCCGGGGCGAGCAGTACTTC
-,TRBV28,TRBJ2-7,-,CASSLSGYEQYF,TGTGCCAGCAGTTTGAGTGGGTACGAGCAGTACTTC
-,TRBV4-2,TRBJ2-1,-,CASSHREGASVAAQSYNEQFF,TGTGCCAGCAGCCATCGAGAGGGGGCTTCGGTAGCGGCGCAGTCCTACAATGAGCAGTTCTTC
TRBD1,TRBV7-2,TRBJ1-2,-,CASSWDRAVDGYTF,TGTGCCAGCAGCTGGGACAGGGCTGTTGATGGCTACACCTTC
-,TRBV11-3,TRBJ2-2,-,CASSPTGSGELFF,TGTGCCAGCAGCCCAACCGGGTCCGGGGAGCTGTTTTTT
TRBD1,TRBV6-5,TRBJ2-5,-,CASRLTGEETQYF,TGTGCCAGCAGGCTGACAGGGGAAGAGACCCAGTACTTC
-,TRBV5-4,TRBJ1-2,-,CASSFRREGLSGYTF,TGTGCCAGCAGCTTCCGTCGGGAGGGACTTTCTGGCTACACCTTC
TRBD1,TRBV12-5,TRBJ1-1,few,CASGSRGDSTEAFF,TGTGCTAGTGGTTCCAGGGGGGATAGCACTGAAGCTTTCTTT
TRBD1,TRBV5-6,TRBJ1-2,-,CASTRGRNYGYTF,TGTGCCAGCACCAGGGGGCGTAACTATGGCTACACCTTC
-,TRBV19,TRBJ1-5,-,CASSPDPRTVGLDQPQHF,TGTGCCAGTAGTCCAGATCCTAGGACAGTAGGCTTAGATCAGCCCCAGCATTTT
TRBD1,TRBV4-1,TRBJ1-2,-,CASSQVGQGDYGYTF,TGCGCCAGCAGCCAGGTGGGACAGGGTGACTATGGCTACACCTTC
-,TRBV19,TRBJ1-2,-,CASTLRGGDYGYTF,TGTGCCAGTACCCTCAGAGGGGGGGACTATGGCTACACCTTC
TRBD1,TRBV30,TRBJ2-2,-,CAWSGDRLLNTGELFF,TGTGCCTGGAGTGGGGACAGACTATTGAACACCGGGGAGCTGTTTTTT
-,TRBV5-1,TRBJ1-3,-,CASSGTLSGNTIYF,TGCGCCAGCAGTGGGACACTCTCTGGAAACACCATATATTTT
-,TRBV21-1,TRBJ2-7,-,CASRRLSYEQYF,TGTGCCAGCCGACGTCTTTCCTACGAGCAGTACTTC
TRBD2,TRBV7-7,TRBJ2-2,few,CASSLIAGVGGELFF,TGTGCCAGCAGCTTAATAGCGGGAGTGGGCGGGGAGCTGTTTTTT
TRBD2,TRBV28,TRBJ2-1,many,CASALGLAGFGFF,TGTGCCAGCGCCCTAGGACTAGCGGGATTTGGGTTCTTC
TRBD1,TRBV10-3,TRBJ2-2,-,CAIRTGGTSAGELFF,TGTGCCATCAGAACAGGGGGCACGTCGGCGGGGGAGCTGTTTTTT
-,TRBV6-6,TRBJ1-3,-,CASSPQGPAGNTIYF,TGTGCCAGCAGTCCACAGGGCCCGGCTGGAAACACCATATATTTT
-,TRBV28,TRBJ1-5,-,CASSILRGSNQPQHF,TGTGCCAGCAGTATACTCAGGGGAAGCAATCAGCCCCAGCATTTT
TRBD1,TRBV6-6,TRBJ2-7,once,CASRTGGDEQYF,TGTGCCAGCAGGACAGGGGGAGACGAGCAGTACTTC
-,TRBV4-1,TRBJ2-7,-,CASSQEGIGTQSYEQYF,TGCGCCAGCAGCCAAGAAGGCATCGGGACTCAATCCTACGAGCAGTACTTC